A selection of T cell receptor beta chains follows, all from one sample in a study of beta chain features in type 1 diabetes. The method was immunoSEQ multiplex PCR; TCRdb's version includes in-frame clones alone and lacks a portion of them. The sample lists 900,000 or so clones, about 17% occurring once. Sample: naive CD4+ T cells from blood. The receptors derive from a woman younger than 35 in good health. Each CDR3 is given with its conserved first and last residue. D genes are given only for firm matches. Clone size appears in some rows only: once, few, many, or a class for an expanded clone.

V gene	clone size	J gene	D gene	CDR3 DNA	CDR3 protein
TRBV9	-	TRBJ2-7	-	TGTGCCAGCAGCGTAGCTAATAACGAGCAGTACTTC	CASSVANNEQYF
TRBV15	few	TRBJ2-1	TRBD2	TGTGCCACCAGCCCGACTAGCGGGAGCTATGAGCAGTTCTTC	CATSPTSGSYEQFF
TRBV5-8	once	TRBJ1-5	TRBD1	TGTGCCAGCAGCTTTTCCCGGCGACAGGGAAAGCCCCAGCATTTT	CASSFSRRQGKPQHF
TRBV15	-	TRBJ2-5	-	TGTGCCACCAGCCTTAGGGGGGCGGAGTGGGAGACCCAGTACTTC	CATSLRGAEWETQYF
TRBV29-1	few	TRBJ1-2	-	TGCAGCGGACAGGCTAACTATGGCTACACCTTC	CSGQANYGYTF
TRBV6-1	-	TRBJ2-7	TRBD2	TGTGCCAGCATTATTACTAGCGGGAGTTACGAGCAGTACTTC	CASIITSGSYEQYF
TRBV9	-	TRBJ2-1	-	TGTGCCAGCAGCGTAGCGGATCTATCCTACAATGAGCAGTTCTTC	CASSVADLSYNEQFF
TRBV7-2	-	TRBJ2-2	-	TGTGCCAGCAGCTTAGTTGGGAACACCGGGGAGCTGTTTTTT	CASSLVGNTGELFF
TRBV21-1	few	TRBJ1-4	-	TGTGCCAGCAGGGAAAGGGACAGGGATGAAAAACTGTTTTTT	CASRERDRDEKLFF
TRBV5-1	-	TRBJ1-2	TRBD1	TGCGCCAGCAGCTCGGGGACAGGGGATGGCTACACCTTC	CASSSGTGDGYTF
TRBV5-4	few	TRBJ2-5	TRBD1	TGTGCCAGCAGCTTTTGGGACAGGGGAAAGACCCAGTACTTC	CASSFWDRGKTQYF
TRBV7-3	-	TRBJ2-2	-	TGTGCCAGCAGCTTACAGGGCGGGGAGCTGTTTTTT	CASSLQGGELFF
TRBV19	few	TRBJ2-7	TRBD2	TGTGCCAGTAGTATACTAGCGGGAGCCTACGAGCAGTACTTC	CASSILAGAYEQYF
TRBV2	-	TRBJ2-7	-	TGTGCCAACTCCCGGGACTTCTCCTACGAGCAGTACTTC	CANSRDFSYEQYF
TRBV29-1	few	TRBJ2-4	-	TGCAGCGTCCAACAGGGGCGGGGAAACATTCAGTACTTC	CSVQQGRGNIQYF
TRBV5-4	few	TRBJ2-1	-	TGTGCCAGCAGCTTTTCTCTGGGACCGGAGAATGAGCAGTTCTTC	CASSFSLGPENEQFF
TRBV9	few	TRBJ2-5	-	TGTGCCAGCAGCGTCGCCGGGAGCTATATGGAGACCCAGTACTTC	CASSVAGSYMETQYF
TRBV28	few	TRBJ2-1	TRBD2	TGTGCCAGCCAGCTAGCGGGGTCCTACAATGAGCAGTTCTTC	CASQLAGSYNEQFF
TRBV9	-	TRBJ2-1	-	TGTGCCAGCAGCGTAGGTATAGCGCAAGAACGGGATGAGCAGTTCTTC	CASSVGIAQERDEQFF
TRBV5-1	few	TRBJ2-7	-	TGCGCCAGCAGCTTCTCGAGACAGGGAGGGCTTTCCGAGCAGTACTTC	CASSFSRQGGLSEQYF
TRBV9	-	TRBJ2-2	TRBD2	TGTGCCAGCAGCCTACGCGCGACTAGCGTGAACACCGGGGAGCTGTTTTTT	CASSLRATSVNTGELFF
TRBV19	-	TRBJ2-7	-	TGTGCCAGTTCCAGGGAAGATCCTTACGAGCAGTACTTC	CASSREDPYEQYF
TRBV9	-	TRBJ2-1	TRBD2	TGTGCCAGCAGCGTATCGGGACTAGTCTTCAATGAGCAGTTCTTC	CASSVSGLVFNEQFF
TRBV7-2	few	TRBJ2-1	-	TGTGCCAGCAGCCAAGATCGGAAACTTAGGGGTGGCAATGAGCAGTTCTTC	CASSQDRKLRGGNEQFF
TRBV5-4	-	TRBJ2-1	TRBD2	TGTGCCAGCAGCTTGTCTGGGACTAGCGGGGTGAATGAGCAGTTCTTC	CASSLSGTSGVNEQFF
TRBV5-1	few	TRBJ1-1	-	TGCGCCAGCCTAGACCCCAGGGGTTCGGGTGAAGCTTTCTTT	CASLDPRGSGEAFF
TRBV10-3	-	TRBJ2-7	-	TGTGCCATCCTACGTCTAAAAAACTCCAGCTCCTACGAGCAGTACTTC	CAILRLKNSSSYEQYF
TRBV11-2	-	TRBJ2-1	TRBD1	TGTGCCAGCAGCCGACAGGGGGGCTACAATGAGCAGTTCTTC	CASSRQGGYNEQFF
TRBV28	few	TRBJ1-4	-	TGTGCCAGCAGACTACCGGGACAAGTTAATGAAAAACTGTTTTTT	CASRLPGQVNEKLFF
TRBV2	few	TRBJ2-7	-	TGTGCCAGCAACGGGCAGTCGAACTACGAGCAGTACTTC	CASNGQSNYEQYF
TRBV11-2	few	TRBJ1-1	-	TGTGCCAGCAGCTTAGATAGGAGAGGTGGGGACGGGAAAGCTTTCTTT	CASSLDRRGGDGKAFF
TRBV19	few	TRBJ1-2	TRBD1	TGTGCCAGTAGCCGACAGGGAAGAGACTATGGCTACACCTTC	CASSRQGRDYGYTF
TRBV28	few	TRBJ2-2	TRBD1	TGTGCCAGCTGGGCTCGGACAGGGAACACCGGGGAGCTGTTTTTT	CASWARTGNTGELFF
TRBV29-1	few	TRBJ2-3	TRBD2	TGCAGCGTGGGACTAGCGGGAGGCACAGATACGCAGTATTTT	CSVGLAGGTDTQYF
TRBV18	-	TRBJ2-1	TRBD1	TGTGCCAGCTCACCGGGACAGGGAGGAAATGAGCAGTTCTTC	CASSPGQGGNEQFF
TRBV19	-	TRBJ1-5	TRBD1	TGTGCCAGTAGTAGGACAGGGGAGTATCAGCCCCAGCATTTT	CASSRTGEYQPQHF
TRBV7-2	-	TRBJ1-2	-	TGTGCCAGCAGCTTAGTACGAGGGGGGTCCTATGGCTACACCTTC	CASSLVRGGSYGYTF
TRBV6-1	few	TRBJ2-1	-	TGTGCCAGCGAAGGGCATTTCAACAATGAGCAGTTCTTC	CASEGHFNNEQFF
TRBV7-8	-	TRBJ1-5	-	TGTGCCAGCAGCTTAGGTCGGACAGCTAATCAGCCCCAGCATTTT	CASSLGRTANQPQHF
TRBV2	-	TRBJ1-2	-	TGTGCCAGCAGTAATAGGACAGAGGGCGGCTACACCTTC	CASSNRTEGGYTF
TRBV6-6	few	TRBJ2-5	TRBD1	TGTGCCAGCAGTGACGGACAGGGATTGGAGACCCAGTACTTC	CASSDGQGLETQYF
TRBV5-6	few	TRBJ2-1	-	TGTGCCAGCAGCTTGCTACTGTGGGGGTCCGACAATGAGCAGTTCTTC	CASSLLLWGSDNEQFF
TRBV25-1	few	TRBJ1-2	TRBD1	TGTGCCAGCAGTGAATTGGGGACAGAGCTCTATGGCTACACCTTC	CASSELGTELYGYTF